This T cell receptor beta chain was captured in a study of blood T cell repertoires in COVID-19. Overall study context: Researchers got acute and convalescent COVID-19 samples from the United States, Italy and Spain. Nucleic acid was either cDNA or gDNA, and it came from T cells, B-cell-depleted T cells, or PBMCs.

Per the authors' pipeline: Researchers report that nucleated cell counts were estimated from reference gene primer amplification. Here immunoSEQ multiplex PCR was the method, and the copy in TCRdb shows in-frame clones only, minus some. The D gene and trimming were derived from the DNA, and the V and J assignments and clone size from that table. The sample holds approximately 120,000 clones, about 80% seen once. CDR3 length: 15 residues. Germline values: CDR1 KGHDR, CDR2 SFDVKD. V shed 6 bases and J shed 5 bases, with 15 bases lying between them. The sequenced sample was peripheral blood. The chain carries TRBV24-1 and TRBJ2-2; TRBD2 might be the D (5 bases). The TCR originated in a human donor in a cohort sampled during active COVID-19. As DNA, the CDR3 is TGTGCCACCAGTACGGAGGAGCGGAAAACCGGGGAGCTGTTTTTT. This encodes CATSTEERKTGELFF.